Described below is a single T cell receptor (beta chain) sequence and its context. This sample was taken from a study of blood T cell repertoires in COVID-19. For the study at large: The United States, Italy and Spain supplied acute and convalescent COVID-19 samples. T cells, B-cell-depleted T cells, or PBMCs supplied cDNA or gDNA.

There are 16 residues in the CDR3. The germline V gene encodes CDR1 LGHNA and CDR2 YNFKEQ. V dropped 4 bases and J dropped 3 bases, with 16 bases sitting between them. Authors' methods: Amplifying reference gene primers gave estimates of nucleated cell counts. Assay: immunoSEQ multiplex PCR; the TCRdb copy retains only in-frame clones and omits some. V, J and clone size derive from that table, while D and trimming were established from the DNA sequence. This sample has 110,000 or so clones, with nearly 85% found just once. Sequencing was done on a sample of peripheral blood. The chain combines TRBV4-2 with TRBJ2-1; a possible D gene is TRBD1 (5 bases). The clonotype originates from a woman in her fifties or sixties with acute or convalescent COVID-19. CDR3 in amino acids: CASSPLGLRDYNEQFF. In nucleotides, the CDR3 is TGTGCCAGCAGCCCCTTGGGGCTACGTGACTACAATGAGCAGTTCTTC.